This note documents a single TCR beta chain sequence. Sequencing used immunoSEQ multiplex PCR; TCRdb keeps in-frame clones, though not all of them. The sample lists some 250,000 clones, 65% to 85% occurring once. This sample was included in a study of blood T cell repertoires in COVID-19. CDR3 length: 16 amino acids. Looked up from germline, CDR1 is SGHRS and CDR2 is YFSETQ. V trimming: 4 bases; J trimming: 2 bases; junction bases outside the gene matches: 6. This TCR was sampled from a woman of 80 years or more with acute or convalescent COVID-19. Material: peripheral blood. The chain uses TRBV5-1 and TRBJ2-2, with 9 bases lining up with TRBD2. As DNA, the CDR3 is TGCGCCAGCAGCCGTAGCGGGGGCCAAAACACCGGGGAGCTGTTTTTT. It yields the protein CASSRSGGQNTGELFF.